These 5 T cell receptor beta chains share one sample of origin, sequenced in a study of shared clonotypes between healthy human individuals. Terminally differentiated effector memory CD45RA+ cells were excluded from the naive CD8 cells, which were CD45RO-negative and positively selected for CCR7. Assay used: immunoSEQ multiplex PCR; TCRdb lists only in-frame clones, some missing. This table holds around 2.1 million clones, just over 90% found once. Sequencing used naive CD8+ T cells from PBMCs. Receptors were obtained from a young man in good health. Some clones in this sample may be carry-over from other donors' samples.

The V and J genes are TRBV5-4 and TRBJ2-7, with 11 bases identical to TRBD1. The V segment lost 5 bases and the J segment 6 bases; nucleotides outside the gene matches: 7. This CDR3 spans 14 amino acids. Germline V gene lookup returns CDR1 SGHNT and CDR2 YYREEE (reference sequence). CDR3 sequence reads: CASRPRGTGGEQYF. CDR3 nucleotide sequence: TGTGCCAGCAGACCTCGGGGGACAGGGGGCGAGCAGTACTTC.

This chain links TRBV6-1 with TRBJ2-3, with TRBD1 matching over 7 bases. V lost 7 bases to trimming and J lost 2 bases; unmatched junction nucleotides: 12. CDR1 is MNHNS and CDR2 is SASEGT in the germline V gene. The CDR3 consists of 16 residues. Written as DNA, the CDR3 is TGTGCCAGCACTGACGACAGGGCACATATCACAGATACGCAGTATTTT. It encodes CASTDDRAHITDTQYF.

V usage is TRBV4-1 and J usage is TRBJ2-1, with TRBD2 matching over 13 bases. With 0 bases clipped from V and 3 bases from J, the junction kept 11 bases outside the gene matches. CDR1 MGHRA and CDR2 YSYEKL come from the germline V gene. CDR3 size: 20 residues. The chain's CDR3 is CASSQDPRTSGGSGYNEQFF. The CDR3, as DNA: TGCGCCAGCAGCCAAGATCCGCGGACTAGCGGGGGCTCTGGCTACAATGAGCAGTTCTTC.

The J gene is TRBJ1-2, the V gene TRBV10-3; D ambiguous. Germline V CDR1 and CDR2: ENHRY, SYGVKD. The CDR3 sequence is 14 residues long. Trimming cost V 0 bases and J 4 bases, with 9 bases left between them. The CDR3 is CAISESLVGYGYTF. As DNA, the CDR3 is TGTGCCATCAGTGAGTCGCTCGTGGGCTATGGCTACACCTTC.

The chain employs TRBV28 and TRBJ2-7; 8 bases fit TRBD2. The V gene end was trimmed by 4 bases and the J gene end by 4 bases; junction bases not matched to a gene: 12. Germline CDR1 is MDHEN and CDR2 is SYDVKM. There are 16 residues in the CDR3. The CDR3 here is CASSSAGGGVGYEQYF. CDR3 DNA: TGTGCCAGCAGTTCCGCGGGGGGCGGAGTGGGTTACGAGCAGTACTTC.